This T cell receptor (beta chain) derives from a study of blood T cells in healthy people across ages. This clonotype was observed a few times. Trimming removed 2 bases at V and 5 bases at J, with 15 bases between. Germline assignment: CDR1 SEHNR and CDR2 FQNEAQ (reference sequence). CDR3 length equals 15 residues. Next came a second PCR, run for about 6 to 12 cycles, which used a sample-barcoded 5' primer along with a J-beta primer mix. From the 5' RACE reads, TCRdb called clonotypes with MiXCR, one entry per CDR3 protein. Altogether roughly 800,000 distinct CDR3 sequences are present, roughly 50% being singletons, with the ten largest covering 20% to 25%.

The sequencing input was blood. The sequence was obtained from a man younger than 40 in good health. The chain couples TRBV7-9 to TRBJ1-2; no clear D gene. CDR3 DNA: TGTGCCAGCAGCTTACCCCGGCCGGGCAGTTATGGCTACACCTTC. It is translated as CASSLPRPGSYGYTF.